This T cell receptor (beta chain) was recovered during a study of cytotoxic CD8 clonotypes in ibrutinib-treated CLL (dated by TCRdb to about 2021). As for the study more broadly: The cohort had around twelve relapsed/refractory and approximately 14 treatment-naive patients; about 17 were IGHV unmutated. Samples at response were collected after a median of around twelve months of treatment, with a range of roughly 6 to 40 months. Cryopreserved peripheral blood mononuclear cells were collected at three points: before therapy, at response, and at either sustained remission or disease progression. Longitudinal samples were available for about 30% of the roughly 90 trial participants. An average of 255,043 productive templates and 94,082 productive rearrangements was obtained per sample. Responses were partial in around 25 patients and complete in 2; after median approximately 5.5 years follow-up, roughly 14 stayed in remission and roughly twelve progressed. Patients were still on ibrutinib when every remission and progressive disease sample was collected.

This clone has a single count. Which antigen it targets is not known. Per-base quality was not reported, and no clone a single base away is much larger than it. The goal of deep resolution MiSeq sequencing was a depth between 1 in 1 million and 1 in 200,000 T cells, and coverage averaged 10x per clonotype. The immunoSEQ hsTCRB Kit was used to generate the TCR beta libraries. The paper's processing steps were these. ImmunoSEQ Data Assistant and ImmunoSEQ Analyzer were used for data analysis, and V, D and J genes were assigned according to IMGT definitions. Clonality, which ranges from 0 to 1, was calculated by subtracting the normalized Shannon entropy of productive rearrangement frequencies from one. Public clonotype analysis was restricted to overrepresented clonotypes comprising at least 0.05% of each patient's repertoire. Repertoires from some twelve age-matched healthy donors in immuneACCESS were used as clonality controls. TCRdb stores this immuneACCESS table with in-frame sequences only. Part of the clones is absent; in the studies checked, under half of the shortfall reflects unresolved V genes, and no reason is known for the rest. V and J calls and clone size are as listed in that table; D and trimming were resolved from the DNA. Here the sample has around 140,000 clones; 80% occur a single time. The top ten clonotypes cover 7.6% of the sample.

The junction carries 16 bases between V and J, which are trimmed by 7 bases and 7 bases respectively. Its CDR3 holds 14 amino acids, cysteine through phenylalanine. CDR3 DNA only is kept here, 42 bases in frame from base 1. CDR1 SNHLY and CDR2 FYNNEI are derived from the germline V gene. Roughly 2 micrograms of genomic DNA were extracted from cryopreserved PBMCs for TCR beta library preparation. Longitudinal blood samples from CLL patients receiving ibrutinib monotherapy were subjected to high-throughput TCR beta sequencing. The patients were enrolled in a single-center, open-label phase 2 trial of ibrutinib monotherapy. Summary of the overall study and its limitations: Clonality increased at ibrutinib response, stayed stable in sustained remission, and fell back toward baseline at progression. Public clonotypes were found to be uncommon and were observed to contract or remain stable during treatment; the increase in clonality was shown to reflect expansion of private clonotypes at ibrutinib response. Baseline clonality exceeded that of age-matched healthy donors and correlated strongly with circulating CD8+ T-cell counts. Lymph node repertoires were not examined, and the timing of sampling was not matched between patients in sustained remission and those whose disease progressed.

The sequence is built from TRBV2 and TRBJ1-4; the D region possibly corresponds to TRBD1 (5 bases align). The sample consisted of PBMCs, taken after 36 months of ibrutinib treatment. This receptor was identified in a human donor with chronic lymphocytic leukemia. The CDR3 reads as follows: CASTPGRVGEKLFF. The DNA sequence is as follows: TGTGCCAGCACCCCCGGCAGGGTTGGTGAAAAACTGTTTTTT.